Listed below are T cell receptor beta chains from one sample, sequenced in a study of blood T cell repertoires in COVID-19. Method: immunoSEQ multiplex PCR; TCRdb's copy keeps in-frame clones and lacks some. The sample has roughly 570,000 clones, 85% to 90% seen once. The material sequenced was peripheral blood. The receptors were sampled from a woman in her forties or fifties with COVID-19, enrolled during active disease. Each CDR3 is given with its conserved first and last residue. Fields, in order: CDR3 protein, CDR3 DNA, D gene, clone size, V gene, J gene. A D gene is named only where the DNA matches it firmly. Size is stated for part of the rows, as once, few or many counts, or as a class when the clone is expanded.

CDR3 protein: CASSSFQGGEQYF
CDR3 DNA: TGTGCCAGCAGTTCCTTCCAGGGTGGCGAGCAGTACTTC
D gene: .
clone size: .
V gene: TRBV27
J gene: TRBJ2-7

CDR3 protein: CASSRDRGYEQYF
CDR3 DNA: TGTGCCAGCAGCCGGGACAGGGGCTACGAGCAGTACTTC
D gene: TRBD1
clone size: once
V gene: TRBV27
J gene: TRBJ2-7

CDR3 protein: CASRPGRGEQFF
CDR3 DNA: TGTGCCAGCAGACCAGGGCGGGGGGAGCAGTTCTTC
D gene: TRBD2
clone size: .
V gene: TRBV3-1/TRBV3-2
J gene: TRBJ2-1

CDR3 protein: CASSPGQGYTEAFF
CDR3 DNA: TGTGCCAGCAGCCCTGGACAGGGCTACACTGAAGCTTTCTTT
D gene: TRBD1
clone size: .
V gene: TRBV14
J gene: TRBJ1-1

CDR3 protein: CATSDPTGGATGELFF
CDR3 DNA: TGTGCCACCAGTGACCCGACAGGGGGTGCCACCGGGGAGCTGTTTTTT
D gene: TRBD1
clone size: .
V gene: TRBV24-1
J gene: TRBJ2-2

CDR3 protein: CASKLTGQQNYGYTF
CDR3 DNA: TGTGCCAGCAAACTTACGGGACAGCAGAACTATGGCTACACCTTC
D gene: TRBD1
clone size: .
V gene: TRBV6-5
J gene: TRBJ1-2

CDR3 protein: CASSLARLAGAPKETQYF
CDR3 DNA: TGTGCCAGCAGCTTAGCCCGACTAGCGGGGGCCCCCAAAGAGACCCAGTACTTC
D gene: TRBD2
clone size: .
V gene: TRBV7-8
J gene: TRBJ2-5

CDR3 protein: CAWSLPRGPGWEKLFF
CDR3 DNA: TGTGCCTGGTCCCTTCCGAGGGGGCCGGGGTGGGAAAAACTGTTTTTT
D gene: TRBD1
clone size: .
V gene: TRBV30
J gene: TRBJ1-4

CDR3 protein: CASSLVDGIGNTEAFF
CDR3 DNA: TGCGCCAGCAGCTTGGTTGACGGGATTGGGAACACTGAAGCTTTCTTT
D gene: .
clone size: .
V gene: TRBV5-1
J gene: TRBJ1-1

CDR3 protein: CTSSYSSRDGYTF
CDR3 DNA: TGTACCAGCAGTTACTCCTCACGGGATGGCTACACCTTC
D gene: .
clone size: .
V gene: TRBV6-5
J gene: TRBJ1-2

CDR3 protein: CASSLAGTGSNEQYF
CDR3 DNA: TGCGCCAGCAGCTTGGCCGGGACAGGGAGCAACGAGCAGTACTTC
D gene: TRBD1
clone size: .
V gene: TRBV5-1
J gene: TRBJ2-7

CDR3 protein: CASSPITSGELFF
CDR3 DNA: TGTGCCAGCAGCCCCATAACATCCGGGGAGCTGTTTTTT
D gene: .
clone size: .
V gene: TRBV11-2
J gene: TRBJ2-2

CDR3 protein: CASSSSPGGDNYGYTF
CDR3 DNA: TGTGCCAGCAGCTCATCCCCGGGGGGGGATAACTATGGCTACACCTTC
D gene: .
clone size: .
V gene: TRBV9
J gene: TRBJ1-2

CDR3 protein: CASSLAGGYGYTF
CDR3 DNA: TGTGCCAGCAGCTTGGCCGGGGGCTATGGCTACACCTTC
D gene: .
clone size: .
V gene: TRBV5-6
J gene: TRBJ1-2

CDR3 protein: CASGPGQGREKLFF
CDR3 DNA: TGTGCCAGCGGACCGGGACAGGGGCGAGAAAAACTGTTTTTT
D gene: TRBD1
clone size: few
V gene: TRBV7-9
J gene: TRBJ1-4

CDR3 protein: CASSYTDGDRGRFGYTF
CDR3 DNA: TGTGCCAGCAGTTACACTGACGGGGACAGGGGGCGGTTTGGCTACACCTTC
D gene: TRBD1
clone size: .
V gene: TRBV28
J gene: TRBJ1-2

CDR3 protein: CASSQGQNDGYTF
CDR3 DNA: TGTGCCAGCTCACAAGGACAGAACGATGGCTACACCTTC
D gene: .
clone size: .
V gene: TRBV18
J gene: TRBJ1-2

CDR3 protein: CASSWTRAGTEAFF
CDR3 DNA: TGTGCCAGCAGTTGGACAAGGGCAGGGACTGAAGCTTTCTTT
D gene: .
clone size: .
V gene: TRBV6-5
J gene: TRBJ1-1

CDR3 protein: CASSLGAYQETQYF
CDR3 DNA: TGTGCCAGCAGCTTAGGAGCGTACCAAGAGACCCAGTACTTC
D gene: .
clone size: .
V gene: TRBV7-9
J gene: TRBJ2-5

CDR3 protein: CASSPGTDYYEQYF
CDR3 DNA: TGTGCCAGCAGCCCCGGGACAGATTACTACGAGCAGTACTTC
D gene: TRBD1
clone size: .
V gene: TRBV5-6
J gene: TRBJ2-7

CDR3 protein: CASSPGTGGTEAFF
CDR3 DNA: TGTGCCAGCAGCCCCGGGACAGGGGGCACTGAAGCTTTCTTT
D gene: TRBD1
clone size: .
V gene: TRBV7-6
J gene: TRBJ1-1

CDR3 protein: CASSLVLSRGELFF
CDR3 DNA: TGTGCCAGCAGCCTGGTCTTAAGCCGCGGGGAGCTGTTTTTT
D gene: .
clone size: .
V gene: TRBV3-1/TRBV3-2
J gene: TRBJ2-2

CDR3 protein: CASSPQDLNTEAFF
CDR3 DNA: TGTGCCAGCTCACCACAAGACTTGAACACTGAAGCTTTCTTT
D gene: .
clone size: .
V gene: TRBV18
J gene: TRBJ1-1

CDR3 protein: CAWNDWRGLDEQYF
CDR3 DNA: TGTGCCTGGAATGATTGGCGGGGGCTTGACGAGCAGTACTTC
D gene: .
clone size: .
V gene: TRBV30
J gene: TRBJ2-7

CDR3 protein: CASGSGDRTEAFF
CDR3 DNA: TGTGCCAGCGGCTCAGGGGATCGCACTGAAGCTTTCTTT
D gene: .
clone size: .
V gene: TRBV12-3/TRBV12-4
J gene: TRBJ1-1

CDR3 protein: CASRRGRNEQFF
CDR3 DNA: TGTGCCAGCAGACGGGGTCGCAATGAGCAGTTCTTC
D gene: .
clone size: .
V gene: TRBV28
J gene: TRBJ2-1

CDR3 protein: CASDTGGVTEAFF
CDR3 DNA: TGTGCCAGCGATACAGGGGGGGTGACTGAAGCTTTCTTT
D gene: TRBD1
clone size: .
V gene: TRBV6-6
J gene: TRBJ1-1

CDR3 protein: CATSDLRVDQPQHF
CDR3 DNA: TGTGCCACCAGTGATTTGCGAGTAGATCAGCCCCAGCATTTT
D gene: .
clone size: .
V gene: TRBV24-1
J gene: TRBJ1-5

CDR3 protein: CASSRVTGGRSNQPQHF
CDR3 DNA: TGTGCCAGCAGTCGAGTCACAGGGGGACGGAGCAATCAGCCCCAGCATTTT
D gene: TRBD1
clone size: once
V gene: TRBV6-6
J gene: TRBJ1-5

CDR3 protein: CASSVGGRNTEAFF
CDR3 DNA: TGTGCCAGCAGCGTAGGGGGCAGGAACACTGAAGCTTTCTTT
D gene: .
clone size: .
V gene: TRBV9
J gene: TRBJ1-1

CDR3 protein: CASSEALFRTGEGEAFF
CDR3 DNA: TGTGCCAGCAGTGAAGCCCTTTTCCGGACGGGGGAGGGTGAAGCTTTCTTT
D gene: .
clone size: .
V gene: TRBV6-1
J gene: TRBJ1-1

CDR3 protein: CASSPAGTPLDYGYTF
CDR3 DNA: TGTGCCAGCAGCCCCGCCGGGACACCTCTCGACTATGGCTACACCTTC
D gene: .
clone size: .
V gene: TRBV11-2
J gene: TRBJ1-2

CDR3 protein: CASSKGNRVPTGANVLTF
CDR3 DNA: TGTGCCAGCTCTAAAGGGAACAGGGTGCCCACTGGGGCCAACGTCCTGACTTTC
D gene: .
clone size: .
V gene: TRBV2
J gene: TRBJ2-6

CDR3 protein: CASSLAESEGAPVDGYTF
CDR3 DNA: TGTGCCAGCAGCTTAGCAGAAAGTGAGGGGGCGCCAGTTGATGGCTACACCTTC
D gene: TRBD1
clone size: .
V gene: TRBV7-2
J gene: TRBJ1-2

CDR3 protein: CASSSTGGSTDTQYF
CDR3 DNA: TGTGCCAGCAGTTCAACAGGGGGTAGCACAGATACGCAGTATTTT
D gene: TRBD1
clone size: few
V gene: TRBV6-4
J gene: TRBJ2-3

CDR3 protein: CASSIGTGAYEQYF
CDR3 DNA: TGTGCCAGTAGTATAGGCACAGGGGCCTACGAGCAGTACTTC
D gene: TRBD1
clone size: .
V gene: TRBV19
J gene: TRBJ2-7

CDR3 protein: CASSFAGRTYNEQFF
CDR3 DNA: TGTGCCAGCAGTTTCGCGGGAAGGACCTACAATGAGCAGTTCTTC
D gene: .
clone size: .
V gene: TRBV28
J gene: TRBJ2-1

CDR3 protein: CASSLAGSYEQYF
CDR3 DNA: TGTGCCAGCAGCTTGGCAGGCTCCTACGAGCAGTACTTC
D gene: .
clone size: .
V gene: TRBV11-2
J gene: TRBJ2-7

CDR3 protein: CASSRRTSGTGELFF
CDR3 DNA: TGTGCCAGCAGTCGTAGGACTAGCGGGACCGGGGAGCTGTTTTTT
D gene: TRBD2
clone size: .
V gene: TRBV7-8
J gene: TRBJ2-2

CDR3 protein: CAISDDRAGANVLTF
CDR3 DNA: TGTGCCATCAGTGATGACAGGGCTGGGGCCAACGTCCTGACTTTC
D gene: TRBD1
clone size: .
V gene: TRBV10-3
J gene: TRBJ2-6

CDR3 protein: CASSFAGGTETQYF
CDR3 DNA: TGTGCCAGCAGCTTTGCGGGGGGGACGGAGACCCAGTACTTC
D gene: TRBD2
clone size: .
V gene: TRBV11-2
J gene: TRBJ2-5

CDR3 protein: CASRVLAGAFYNEQFF
CDR3 DNA: TGTGCCAGCAGGGTGCTAGCGGGGGCCTTCTACAATGAGCAGTTCTTC
D gene: TRBD2
clone size: .
V gene: TRBV27
J gene: TRBJ2-1

CDR3 protein: CASSPGARRYPPVSGYTF
CDR3 DNA: TGTGCCAGCAGCCCTGGGGCGCGGCGATATCCCCCAGTGAGCGGCTACACCTTC
D gene: .
clone size: .
V gene: TRBV5-5
J gene: TRBJ1-2

CDR3 protein: CASRRQGFAGNTIYF
CDR3 DNA: TGTGCCAGCAGGCGACAGGGATTCGCTGGAAACACCATATATTTT
D gene: TRBD1
clone size: .
V gene: TRBV2
J gene: TRBJ1-3

CDR3 protein: CASSPMTGGTEAFF
CDR3 DNA: TGTGCCAGCAGCCCGATGACAGGGGGCACTGAAGCTTTCTTT
D gene: TRBD1
clone size: .
V gene: TRBV3-1/TRBV3-2
J gene: TRBJ1-1

CDR3 protein: CASSESRQTNTGELFF
CDR3 DNA: TGCGCCAGCAGTGAGTCCAGGCAGACCAACACCGGGGAGCTGTTTTTT
D gene: .
clone size: few
V gene: TRBV10-1
J gene: TRBJ2-2

CDR3 protein: CASSEGQASNQPQHF
CDR3 DNA: TGTGCCAGCAGTGAAGGGCAGGCGAGCAATCAGCCCCAGCATTTT
D gene: .
clone size: .
V gene: TRBV25-1
J gene: TRBJ1-5

CDR3 protein: CASGLVHEKLFF
CDR3 DNA: TGTGCTAGTGGTTTGGTACACGAAAAACTGTTTTTT
D gene: .
clone size: .
V gene: TRBV12-5
J gene: TRBJ1-4

CDR3 protein: CASSEDFESEQYF
CDR3 DNA: TGTGCCAGCAGTGAAGATTTCGAGAGCGAGCAGTACTTC
D gene: .
clone size: once
V gene: TRBV6-1
J gene: TRBJ2-7

CDR3 protein: CASSSGQGDEKLFF
CDR3 DNA: TGTGCCAGCAGTTCTGGACAGGGGGATGAAAAACTGTTTTTT
D gene: TRBD1
clone size: .
V gene: TRBV9
J gene: TRBJ1-4

CDR3 protein: CASSSPGDLATDTQYF
CDR3 DNA: TGTGCCAGCAGTTCCCCAGGGGATTTGGCCACAGATACGCAGTATTTT
D gene: .
clone size: .
V gene: TRBV6-5
J gene: TRBJ2-3

CDR3 protein: CAITRDRVLEAEKLFF
CDR3 DNA: TGTGCTATAACCCGGGACAGGGTTTTAGAGGCTGAAAAACTGTTTTTT
D gene: TRBD1
clone size: .
V gene: TRBV25-1
J gene: TRBJ1-4

CDR3 protein: CASSQGMTSGETQETQYF
CDR3 DNA: TGTGCCAGCAGCCAAGGGATGACTAGCGGGGAAACCCAAGAGACCCAGTACTTC
D gene: TRBD2
clone size: .
V gene: TRBV4-2
J gene: TRBJ2-5

CDR3 protein: CASSRFDSYEQYF
CDR3 DNA: TGTGCCAGCAGTCGCTTCGACAGCTACGAGCAGTACTTC
D gene: .
clone size: .
V gene: TRBV6-5
J gene: TRBJ2-7